These 22 T cell receptor beta chains were sequenced from one sample in a study of blood T cell repertoires in COVID-19. Only in-frame clones appear in the TCRdb table, and some are missing; sequencing was by immunoSEQ multiplex PCR. The sample lists about 76,000 clones; around 90% were seen once. The sample comprised peripheral blood. Receptors originate from a human donor in a cohort sampled during active COVID-19.

The CDR3 loop reads CASSRDTGLGELFF. The CDR3 DNA follows: TGCGCCAGCAGCCGAGACACAGGTCTCGGGGAGCTGTTTTTT. The rearrangement joins TRBV4-3 to TRBJ2-2; weak D call: TRBD1 (5 bases). CDR1 is LGHNA, CDR2 YSLEER, per germline. CDR3 length: 14 amino acids. Trimming stripped 4 bases from V and 7 bases from J, with 13 bases between.

The chain couples TRBV9 to TRBJ2-2, with D possibly TRBD2 on 5 matching bases. This CDR3 has 15 residues. The V end was cut by 3 bases, the J end by 2 bases, with 11 bases between. Germline V gives CDR1 SGDLS, CDR2 YYNGEE. CDR3 sequence reads: CASSATRINTGELFF. In DNA, the CDR3 is TGTGCCAGCAGCGCTACTAGAATCAACACCGGGGAGCTGTTTTTT.

The gene calls are TRBV4-2 and TRBJ2-1, with TRBD1 matching 10 bases. Trimming took 1 base from V and 5 from J; bases not matched to a gene: 5. The CDR3 is 16 residues long. CDR1 and CDR2 (germline): LGHNA, YNFKEQ. CDR3 bases: TGTGCCAGCAGCCAAGGTCACGGGACAGGGGACAATGAGCAGTTCTTC. Translating gives CASSQGHGTGDNEQFF.

The V and J genes are TRBV14 and TRBJ1-1; no clear D gene. V shed 2 bases and J shed 0 bases, with 4 bases lying between them. CDR3 length: 13 residues. In germline, CDR1 is SGHDN, CDR2 FVKESK. CDR3 loop: CASSQFVNTEAFF. CDR3 DNA sequence: TGTGCCAGCAGCCAATTCGTGAACACTGAAGCTTTCTTT.

V gene TRBV28 combines with J gene TRBJ2-7, with 9 bases aligning to TRBD1. Germline V gives CDR1 MDHEN, CDR2 SYDVKM. Losses at the gene ends were 5 bases for V and 4 bases for J; bases not matched to a gene: 12. The CDR3 has 16 amino acids. DNA for the CDR3: TGTGCCAGCAGTCCGACCCGTTCGGACAGGGGATACGAGCAGTACTTC. This translates into CASSPTRSDRGYEQYF.

As for this clone: The sample holds other DNA sequences that translate to the same CDR3. The rearrangement links TRBV5-1 to TRBJ2-3; the D gene is possibly TRBD2 (6 bases). There are 15 residues in the CDR3. V dropped 0 bases and J dropped 6 bases, with 14 bases sitting between them. CDR1 is SGHRS, CDR2 YFSETQ, per germline. CDR3 nucleotide sequence: TGCGCCAGCAGCTTGGGCCCGGGAGTTGGGGATACGCAGTATTTT. It yields the protein CASSLGPGVGDTQYF.

This chain joins TRBV5-1 and TRBJ2-1; 9 bases line up with TRBD2. CDR1 is SGHRS, CDR2 YFSETQ, per germline. The CDR3 sequence is 15 residues long. J lost 6 bases, V lost 1 base, and 5 bases had no gene match. CDR3 region: CASSLTAGGSNEQFF. CDR3 in DNA: TGCGCCAGCAGCTTGACAGCGGGAGGCTCCAATGAGCAGTTCTTC.

CDR3: CSALPDSSYNEQFF. Here the CDR3 DNA reads TGCAGCGCCCTCCCGGACAGTTCCTACAATGAGCAGTTCTTC. The chain links TRBV29-1 to TRBJ2-1; a possible D gene is TRBD1 (6 bases). CDR3 length: 14 residues. Germline V CDR1 and CDR2: SQVTM, ANQGSEA. V lost 7 bases to trimming and J lost 1 base, with 14 bases between them.

This sequence joins TRBV3-1 (or the pseudogene TRBV3-2) and TRBJ2-2; 10 nucleotides line up with TRBD2. V shed 8 bases and J 8 bases; nucleotides not matched to a gene: 5. CDR1 is LGHDT and CDR2 is YNNKEL in the germline V gene (reference sequence). The CDR3 is 13 residues long. The chain's CDR3 is CASQALAGGELFF. The DNA for the CDR3 is TGTGCCAGCCAGGCACTAGCGGGAGGGGAGCTGTTTTTT.

V is TRBV3-1 (or the pseudogene TRBV3-2) and J is TRBJ2-2; TRBD2 matches at 11 bases. Germline assignment: CDR1 LGHDT and CDR2 YNNKEL (reference sequence). The V gene end was trimmed by 4 bases and the J gene end by 1 base; junction bases not matched to a gene: 8. The length of the CDR3 is 18 residues. CDR3 residues: CASSLIHGTSGNTGELFF. In nucleotides, the CDR3 is TGTGCCAGCAGCCTGATACACGGGACTAGCGGGAACACCGGGGAGCTGTTTTTT.

This chain joins TRBV10-3 and TRBJ2-7; D possibly corresponds to TRBD1 (5 bases). V dropped 10 bases and J dropped 2 bases, with 9 bases sitting between them. Germline V gene sequence: CDR1 ENHRY, CDR2 SYGVKD. CDR3 length: 11 residues. The CDR3 DNA reads as TGTGCCAGTGGACATGCCTACGAGCAGTACTTC. This sequence encodes CASGHAYEQYF.

The V and J genes are TRBV7-9 and TRBJ2-5; D is undetermined. Germline V gives CDR1 SEHNR, CDR2 FQNEAQ (reference sequence). The CDR3 runs 13 residues. V was trimmed by 5 bases and J by 4 bases, leaving 11 bases between them. The CDR3 sequence is CASSPHGRETQYF. CDR3 DNA: TGTGCCAGCAGCCCCCATGGGCGAGAGACCCAGTACTTC.

The genes are TRBV12-3 or TRBV12-4 and TRBJ2-2, with TRBD1 as a possible D gene (6 bases). The CDR3 runs 13 residues. Trimming took 4 bases from V and 6 from J, leaving 9 bases between them. CDR3: CASSSGASGELFF. For the CDR3, the DNA is TGTGCCAGCAGTTCAGGGGCCTCCGGGGAGCTGTTTTTT.

The chain is built from TRBV7-2 and TRBJ1-3; 9 bases align to TRBD1. Germline V lookup: CDR1 SGHTA, CDR2 FQGNSA. The CDR3 extends over 15 amino acids. The V segment lost 6 bases and the J segment 6 bases; nucleotides outside the gene matches: 9. CDR3 protein: CASSWGQGMANTIYF. The DNA for the CDR3 is TGTGCCAGCAGTTGGGGACAGGGTATGGCAAACACCATATATTTT. The whole variable domain, remainder taken from reference TRBV7-2 and TRBJ1-3, is GAGVSQSPSNKVTEKGKDVELRCDPISGHTALYWYRQSLGQGLEFLIYFQGNSAPDKSGLPSDRFSAERTGGSVSTLTIQRTQQEDSAVYLCASSWGQGMANTIYFGEGSWLTVV.

The chain links TRBV28 to TRBJ2-7; the match to TRBD2 covers 8 bases. The V gene's germline CDR1 is MDHEN and CDR2 SYDVKM. The CDR3 sequence is 13 residues long. V lost 2 bases, J lost 9 bases, and 6 bases stayed unmatched. The CDR3 sequence: CASSLGTRNVQYF. The CDR3 DNA sequence: TGTGCCAGCAGTTTAGGGACTAGGAATGTGCAGTACTTC.

The rearrangement uses TRBV6-5 and TRBJ2-7; D is ambiguous. The length of the CDR3 is 13 residues. The ends were cut back, 7 bases at V and 2 bases at J, with 12 bases in the middle. CDR1 and CDR2 (germline): MNHEY, SVGAGI. The CDR3 bases are TGTGCCAGCACCCGGTCCCCCGCCTACGAGCAGTACTTC. As protein: CASTRSPAYEQYF.

V usage is TRBV28 and J usage is TRBJ2-3, with D maybe TRBD1 (5 bases). The germline V gene has CDR1 MDHEN and CDR2 SYDVKM. The CDR3 loop spans 14 amino acids. V gave up 10 bases and J gave up 1 base, with 15 bases separating them. In DNA, the CDR3 is TGTGCCACCAAGACAGCCCTTGGCACAGATACGCAGTATTTT. The encoded protein is CATKTALGTDTQYF.

The chain has TRBV7-2 and TRBJ2-5; 14 bases align to TRBD2. The germline CDR1 and CDR2 sequences are SGHTA and FQGNSA. V shed 5 bases, J shed 4 bases, and the junction held 6 bases outside the gene matches. CDR3 size: 16 residues. This chain's CDR3 is CASSVGLAGGAETQYF. The CDR3 DNA follows: TGTGCCAGCAGCGTTGGACTAGCGGGAGGAGCAGAGACCCAGTACTTC.

This rearrangement joins TRBV5-6 to TRBJ2-1; 9 bases are a match to TRBD2. From germline, CDR1 is SGHDT and CDR2 YYEEEE. This CDR3 is 17 amino acids long. The V and J ends lost 0 bases and 4 bases, in that order; junction bases with no gene match: 8. The CDR3 sequence: CASSLEFLAGAYNEQFF. DNA for the CDR3: TGTGCCAGCAGCTTGGAATTTTTAGCGGGAGCTTACAATGAGCAGTTCTTC.

J is TRBJ2-1 and V is TRBV29-1; possible D gene TRBD2, 6 bases. The CDR3 spans 12 residues. V was shortened by 8 bases and J by 5 bases, with 13 bases between the two germline ends. Germline CDR1 and CDR2: SQVTM and ANQGSEA. CDR3 nucleotides: TGCAGCCGTACGGAGGGAGACAATGAGCAGTTCTTC. Translation gives CSRTEGDNEQFF.

This chain uses TRBV29-1 with TRBJ2-3; maybe TRBD1 (5 bases). CDR1 is SQVTM and CDR2 is ANQGSEA in the germline V gene. The CDR3 has 13 residues. Deletions cut 3 bases from V and 6 bases from J, with 13 bases between. The CDR3 region has the DNA TGCAGCGTTGAGGGGCTCATGTTGGATACGCAGTATTTT. Protein sequence: CSVEGLMLDTQYF.

The chain couples TRBV27 to TRBJ2-7, with a tentative D call TRBD1 (5 bases). Germline V gene lookup returns CDR1 MNHEY and CDR2 SMNVEV (reference sequence). The CDR3 spans 13 residues. V lost 6 bases to trimming and J lost 2 bases, with 11 bases between them. The CDR3 protein is CASRWGRAYEQYF. CDR3 sequence (DNA): TGTGCCAGCAGATGGGGCAGGGCCTACGAGCAGTACTTC.